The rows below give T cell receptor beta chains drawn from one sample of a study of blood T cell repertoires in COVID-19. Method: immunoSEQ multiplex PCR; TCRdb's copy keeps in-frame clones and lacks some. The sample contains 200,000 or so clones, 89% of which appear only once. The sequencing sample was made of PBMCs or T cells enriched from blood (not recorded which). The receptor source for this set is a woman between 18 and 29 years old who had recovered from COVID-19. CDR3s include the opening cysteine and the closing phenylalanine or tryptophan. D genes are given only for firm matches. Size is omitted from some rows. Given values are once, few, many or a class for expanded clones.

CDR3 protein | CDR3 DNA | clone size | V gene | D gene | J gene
CASSQDRSRPQHF | TGTGCCAGCAGTCAAGACAGGTCCCGGCCCCAGCATTTT | . | TRBV28 | . | TRBJ1-5
CASSVDGGVQETQYF | TGTGCCAGCAGCGTAGATGGGGGGGTACAAGAGACCCAGTACTTC | . | TRBV9 | TRBD2 | TRBJ2-5
CASGGSGGATPSIPLHF | TGTGCTAGTGGTGGTAGTGGGGGGGCGACTCCTTCTATACCCCTCCACTTT | . | TRBV12-5 | . | TRBJ1-6
CASSLETAGTGELFF | TGCGCCAGCAGCTTGGAAACAGCGGGGACCGGGGAGCTGTTTTTT | once | TRBV5-1 | TRBD2 | TRBJ2-2
CASSESTDTQYF | TGTGCCAGCAGCGAGAGCACAGATACGCAGTATTTT | few | TRBV5-4 | . | TRBJ2-3
CSASPTYEQYF | TGCAGTGCTAGCCCCACATACGAGCAGTACTTC | . | TRBV20-1 | . | TRBJ2-7
CASSPDRGGNSPLHF | TGTGCCAGCTCACCCGACAGGGGTGGCAATTCACCCCTCCACTTT | . | TRBV18 | TRBD1 | TRBJ1-6
CAWRGGTSYEQYF | TGTGCCTGGAGGGGAGGGACTTCCTACGAGCAGTACTTC | . | TRBV30 | TRBD2 | TRBJ2-7
CASSLRSLLNTGELFF | TGTGCCAGCAGCCTTCGAAGCCTGTTGAACACCGGGGAGCTGTTTTTT | . | TRBV27 | . | TRBJ2-2
CASIHSKGGGTEAFF | TGTGCCAGCATCCACTCTAAAGGGGGGGGAACTGAAGCTTTCTTT | once | TRBV2 | . | TRBJ1-1
CAWNTGGSPLHF | TGTGCCTGGAATACAGGGGGATCACCCCTCCACTTT | . | TRBV30 | TRBD1 | TRBJ1-6
CASTRGELNTEAFF | TGTGCCAGCACCAGGGGGGAGTTGAACACTGAAGCTTTCTTT | . | TRBV28 | TRBD1 | TRBJ1-1
CAWTNIRTGSYNSPLHF | TGTGCCTGGACCAACATTCGGACAGGGTCCTATAATTCACCCCTCCACTTT | . | TRBV30 | TRBD1 | TRBJ1-6
CASTRGTPEAFF | TGTGCCAGCACCAGGGGGACCCCTGAAGCTTTCTTT | . | TRBV6-5 | TRBD1 | TRBJ1-1
CATSRAPGLGMNTEAFF | TGTGCCACCAGCAGAGCCCCGGGACTCGGTATGAACACTGAAGCTTTCTTT | . | TRBV15 | . | TRBJ1-1
CASSGGYFQETQYF | TGTGCCAGCAGTGGAGGGTACTTCCAAGAGACCCAGTACTTC | once | TRBV27 | . | TRBJ2-5
CASSNRGTEAFF | TGTGCCAGCAGCAACAGAGGGACTGAAGCTTTCTTT | . | TRBV11-2 | . | TRBJ1-1
CASRALDRGPLYGYTF | TGTGCCAGTAGGGCCTTGGACAGGGGGCCCCTATATGGCTACACCTTC | . | TRBV19 | TRBD1 | TRBJ1-2
CASSVGTGYQPQHF | TGTGCCAGCAGCGTTGGGACAGGGTATCAGCCCCAGCATTTT | . | TRBV9 | TRBD1 | TRBJ1-5
CASSLGRGGGIYEQYF | TGTGCCAGCAGCTTAGGGAGGGGCGGGGGAATCTACGAGCAGTACTTC | . | TRBV7-9 | TRBD2 | TRBJ2-7
CAYRGARPEAFF | TGTGCCTACCGCGGGGCGCGGCCTGAAGCTTTCTTT | . | TRBV30 | . | TRBJ1-1
CASSQRGGSETQYF | TGTGCCAGCAGCCAGCGGGGGGGCTCGGAGACCCAGTACTTC | . | TRBV3-1/TRBV3-2 | TRBD2 | TRBJ2-5
CASSPSTGSDTQYF | TGTGCCAGCTCACCTTCGACAGGGTCAGATACGCAGTATTTT | . | TRBV18 | TRBD1 | TRBJ2-3
CASSQDKTGRAHNEQFF | TGTGCCAGCAGCCAAGATAAAACTGGCAGGGCTCACAATGAGCAGTTCTTC | . | TRBV14 | . | TRBJ2-1
CATSEPGTSGEETQYF | TGTGCCACCAGTGAACCCGGGACTAGCGGGGAGGAGACCCAGTACTTC | . | TRBV24-1 | TRBD2 | TRBJ2-5
CASTKLAGVGSTDTQYF | TGTGCCAGCACCAAACTAGCGGGGGTAGGCAGCACAGATACGCAGTATTTT | . | TRBV7-9 | TRBD2 | TRBJ2-3
CASSQDRELTEVAFF | TGTGCCAGCAGCCAAGATCGAGAACTTACCGAGGTGGCTTTCTTT | . | TRBV3-1/TRBV3-2 | . | TRBJ1-1
CASSQAVTGNNYGYTF | TGTGCCAGCAGCCAAGCGGTGACAGGGAACAACTATGGCTACACCTTC | . | TRBV4-2 | TRBD1 | TRBJ1-2
CASSTRVTNYGYTF | TGTGCCAGCAGCACCAGGGTAACGAACTATGGCTACACCTTC | . | TRBV7-9 | . | TRBJ1-2
CATKGAYSEQFF | TGTGCCACCAAAGGGGCCTATAGTGAGCAGTTCTTC | . | TRBV19 | . | TRBJ2-1
CATMRGTGGWNEQFF | TGTGCCACTATGCGTGGGACAGGGGGGTGGAATGAGCAGTTCTTC | . | TRBV19 | TRBD1 | TRBJ2-1
CASSLPDGSSKLFF | TGTGCCAGCAGCTTGCCAGACGGTTCTAGCAAACTGTTTTTT | . | TRBV5-4 | . | TRBJ1-4
CASSLLRQGTEAFF | TGTGCCAGCAGTTTACTCCGACAGGGCACTGAAGCTTTCTTT | once | TRBV28 | TRBD1 | TRBJ1-1
CASSNPGTGRVEAFF | TGTGCCAGTAGTAATCCCGGGACAGGCAGAGTAGAAGCTTTCTTT | . | TRBV19 | TRBD1 | TRBJ1-1
CASSSFQGAHGYTF | TGTGCCAGCAGTTCTTTCCAGGGGGCCCATGGCTACACCTTC | . | TRBV28 | TRBD1 | TRBJ1-2
CASSLPRQASTVSYTF | TGTGCCAGCAGTTTACCCAGACAGGCCTCGACGGTGAGCTACACCTTC | . | TRBV28 | . | TRBJ1-2
CASSPREGVRGYTF | TGTGCCAGCAGCCCCAGAGAGGGGGTAAGAGGCTACACCTTC | once | TRBV27 | . | TRBJ1-2
CASSVAPTGKTYEQYF | TGTGCCAGCAGCGTAGCCCCTACAGGGAAGACCTACGAGCAGTACTTC | once | TRBV9 | . | TRBJ2-7
CASSQAATGYYGYTF | TGCGCCAGCAGCCAAGCTGCGACAGGCTACTATGGCTACACCTTC | . | TRBV4-1 | . | TRBJ1-2
CASILGQGSTYEQYF | TGTGCCAGCATTTTAGGACAGGGCAGTACCTACGAGCAGTACTTC | . | TRBV6-5 | TRBD1 | TRBJ2-7
CASTNRTGRYEQYF | TGTGCCAGCACCAACCGGACAGGGCGTTACGAGCAGTACTTC | . | TRBV7-2 | TRBD1 | TRBJ2-7
CASSELEGRGKAFF | TGTGCCAGCAGTGAATTGGAGGGGAGGGGGAAAGCTTTCTTT | . | TRBV25-1 | . | TRBJ1-1
CASSLTGGGYEQYF | TGTGCCAGCAGTCTTACAGGGGGCGGTTACGAGCAGTACTTC | . | TRBV27 | TRBD1 | TRBJ2-7
CASSLGWGSSGTNEQFF | TGTGCCAGCAGCTTAGGGTGGGGGTCTAGCGGGACAAATGAGCAGTTCTTC | . | TRBV5-5 | TRBD2 | TRBJ2-1
CASSLSQTNEKLFF | TGTGCCAGCAGCTTAAGCCAAACTAATGAAAAACTGTTTTTT | . | TRBV7-6 | . | TRBJ1-4
CASSEQGAYNSPLHF | TGTGCCAGCAGCGAACAGGGGGCTTATAATTCACCCCTCCACTTT | . | TRBV2 | TRBD1 | TRBJ1-6
CASSWDRGDDTQYF | TGCGCCAGCAGCTGGGACAGGGGAGACGATACGCAGTATTTT | . | TRBV5-1 | TRBD1 | TRBJ2-3
CASSTKGLGHYEQYF | TGTGCCAGCTCAACTAAGGGATTGGGGCACTACGAGCAGTACTTC | . | TRBV19 | . | TRBJ2-7
CASSQDYILSGYGYTF | TGCGCCAGCAGCCAAGATTACATCCTCAGCGGCTATGGCTACACCTTC | few | TRBV4-1 | . | TRBJ1-2
CASSELVRGANIYEQYF | TGTGCCAGCAGTGAACTGGTTCGGGGGGCGAACATATACGAGCAGTACTTC | . | TRBV6-1 | . | TRBJ2-7
CASSLARQGGEKLFF | TGTGCCAGCAGCTTGGCGAGACAGGGTGGCGAAAAACTGTTTTTT | . | TRBV5-6 | TRBD1 | TRBJ1-4
CASSFRAGSYGYTF | TGTGCCAGCAGTTTTAGGGCAGGGTCCTACGGCTACACCTTC | . | TRBV28 | . | TRBJ1-2
CASSFVDRPSYNEQFF | TGTGCCAGCAGTTTCGTAGACAGGCCCTCCTACAATGAGCAGTTCTTC | . | TRBV27 | . | TRBJ2-1
CASIEGLPYNEQFF | TGTGCCAGCATCGAAGGACTTCCCTACAATGAGCAGTTCTTC | . | TRBV6-5 | . | TRBJ2-1